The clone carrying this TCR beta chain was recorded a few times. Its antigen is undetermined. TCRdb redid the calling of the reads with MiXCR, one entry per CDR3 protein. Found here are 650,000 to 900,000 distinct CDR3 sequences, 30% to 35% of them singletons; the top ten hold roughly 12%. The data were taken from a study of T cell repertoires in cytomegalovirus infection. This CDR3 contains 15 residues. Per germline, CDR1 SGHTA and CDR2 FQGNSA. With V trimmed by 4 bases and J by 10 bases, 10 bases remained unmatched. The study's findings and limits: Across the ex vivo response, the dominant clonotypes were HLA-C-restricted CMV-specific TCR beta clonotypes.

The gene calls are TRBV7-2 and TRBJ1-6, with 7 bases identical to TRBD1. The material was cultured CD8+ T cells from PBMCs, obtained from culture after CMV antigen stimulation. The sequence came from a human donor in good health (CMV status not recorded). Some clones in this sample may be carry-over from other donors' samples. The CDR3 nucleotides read TGTGCCAGCAGCTCCCGGCGGACAGGCCCCTCACCCCTCCACTTT. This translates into CASSSRRTGPSPLHF.